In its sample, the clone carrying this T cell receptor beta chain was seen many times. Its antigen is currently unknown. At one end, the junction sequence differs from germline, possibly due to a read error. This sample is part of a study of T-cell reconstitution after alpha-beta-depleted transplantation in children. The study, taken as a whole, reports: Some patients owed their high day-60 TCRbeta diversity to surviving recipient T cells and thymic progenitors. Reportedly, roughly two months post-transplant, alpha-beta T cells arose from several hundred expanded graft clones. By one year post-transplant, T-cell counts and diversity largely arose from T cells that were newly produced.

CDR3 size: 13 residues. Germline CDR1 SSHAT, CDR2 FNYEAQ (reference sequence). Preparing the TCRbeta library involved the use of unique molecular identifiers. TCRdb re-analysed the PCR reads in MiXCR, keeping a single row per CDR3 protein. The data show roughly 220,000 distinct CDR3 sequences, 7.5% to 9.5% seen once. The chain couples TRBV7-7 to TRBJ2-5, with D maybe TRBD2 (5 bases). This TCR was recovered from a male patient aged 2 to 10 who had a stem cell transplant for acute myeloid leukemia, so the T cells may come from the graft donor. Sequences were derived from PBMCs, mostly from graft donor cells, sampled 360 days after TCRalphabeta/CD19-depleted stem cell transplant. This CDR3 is CASSLDSQETQYF. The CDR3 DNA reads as TGTGCTAGCAGCTTGGACTCCCAAGAGACCCAGTACTTC.